This T cell receptor (beta chain) stems from a study of CD8 T cells in ankylosing spondylitis. Study-wide results and caveats: A subset of motif variants has previously been described in the synovial fluid and blood of reactive arthritis.

As concerns this clonotype: Its antigen remains unknown.

V shed 5 bases and J 1 base; nucleotides not matched to a gene: 7. The germline CDR1 and CDR2 sequences are LNHNV and YYDKDF (reference sequence). This CDR3 region has 16 residues. One entry per CDR3 protein results from TCRdb running MiXCR on the 5' RACE reads. Among under 120,000 distinct CDR3 sequences listed, around 24% were seen once. This chain connects TRBV15 to TRBJ2-3; 9 bases line up with TRBD2. The sample comprised synovial fluid, either unsorted or a sorted T cell fraction (not recorded which). The clonotype was recovered from a male donor with ankylosing spondylitis. CDR3 protein: CATSFGLAGRTDTQYF. CDR3 nucleotide sequence: TGTGCCACCAGCTTTGGGCTAGCGGGACGCACAGATACGCAGTATTTT.